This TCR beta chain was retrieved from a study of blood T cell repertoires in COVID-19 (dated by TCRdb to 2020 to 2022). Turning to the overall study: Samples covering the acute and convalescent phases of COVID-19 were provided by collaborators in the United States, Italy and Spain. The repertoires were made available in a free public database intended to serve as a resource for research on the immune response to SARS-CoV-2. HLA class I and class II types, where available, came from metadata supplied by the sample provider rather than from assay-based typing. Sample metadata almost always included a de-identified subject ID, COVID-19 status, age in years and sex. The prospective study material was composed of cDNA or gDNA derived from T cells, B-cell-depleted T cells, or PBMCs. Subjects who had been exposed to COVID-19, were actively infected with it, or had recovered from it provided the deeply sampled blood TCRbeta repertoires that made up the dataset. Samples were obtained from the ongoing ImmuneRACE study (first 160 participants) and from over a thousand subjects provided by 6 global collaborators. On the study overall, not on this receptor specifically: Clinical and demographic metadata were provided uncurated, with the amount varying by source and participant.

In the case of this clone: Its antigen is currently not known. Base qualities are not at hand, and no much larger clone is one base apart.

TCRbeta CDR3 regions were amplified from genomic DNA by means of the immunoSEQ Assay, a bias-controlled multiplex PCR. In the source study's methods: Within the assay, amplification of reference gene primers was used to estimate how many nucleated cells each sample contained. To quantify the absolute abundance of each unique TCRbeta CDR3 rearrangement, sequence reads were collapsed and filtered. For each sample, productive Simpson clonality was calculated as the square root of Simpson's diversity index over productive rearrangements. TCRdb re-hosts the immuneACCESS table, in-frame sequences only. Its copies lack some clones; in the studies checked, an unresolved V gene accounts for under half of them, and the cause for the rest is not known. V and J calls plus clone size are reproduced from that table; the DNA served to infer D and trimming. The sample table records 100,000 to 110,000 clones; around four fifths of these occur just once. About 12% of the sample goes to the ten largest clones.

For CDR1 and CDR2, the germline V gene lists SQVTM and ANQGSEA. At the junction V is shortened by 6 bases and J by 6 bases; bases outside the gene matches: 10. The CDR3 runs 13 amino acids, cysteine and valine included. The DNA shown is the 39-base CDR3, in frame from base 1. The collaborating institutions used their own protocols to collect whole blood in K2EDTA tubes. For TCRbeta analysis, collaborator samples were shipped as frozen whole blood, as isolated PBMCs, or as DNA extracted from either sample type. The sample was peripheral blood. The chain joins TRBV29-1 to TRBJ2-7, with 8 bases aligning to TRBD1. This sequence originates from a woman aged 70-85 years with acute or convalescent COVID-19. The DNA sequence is TGCAGCGTCACCGGGACAGGCGACCGCGAGCAGTACGTC. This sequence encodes CSVTGTGDREQYV.